These T cell receptor beta chains were read from a single sample in a study of cytomegalovirus exposure and HLA in healthy donors. The method was immunoSEQ multiplex PCR; TCRdb's version includes in-frame clones alone and lacks a portion of them. The sample yields 130,000 or so clones, about 83% seen once. Sequences were obtained from PBMCs. The receptors were sampled from a woman aged 30 to 39 in good health and CMV-seronegative. CDR3s include the opening cysteine and the closing phenylalanine or tryptophan. The D gene is left open where the match is weak. Clone size appears in some rows only: once, few, many, or a class for an expanded clone.

d_call j_call clone_size v_call cdr3_aa cdr3_nt
TRBD1 TRBJ2-5 few TRBV7-6 CASSPVQGREDQETQYF TGTGCCAGCAGCCCAGTACAGGGGAGAGAAGACCAAGAGACCCAGTACTTC
. TRBJ1-5 . TRBV27 CASQLNADNNQPQHF TGTGCCAGCCAGTTAAACGCCGACAACAATCAGCCCCAGCATTTT
TRBD1 TRBJ2-5 . TRBV2 CAGAGTGDHQETQYF TGTGCCGGTGCCGGGACAGGGGATCACCAAGAGACCCAGTACTTC
TRBD2 TRBJ2-2 . TRBV6-6 CASSASGSTGELFF TGTGCCAGCAGTGCTAGCGGGAGCACCGGGGAGCTGTTTTTT
. TRBJ2-1 . TRBV19 CASTLTPGSYNEQFF TGTGCCAGTACCCTAACCCCCGGCTCCTACAATGAGCAGTTCTTC
. TRBJ1-1 . TRBV15 CATSSRSGTEAFF TGTGCCACCAGCAGTCGGAGCGGCACTGAAGCTTTCTTT
. TRBJ1-4 . TRBV30 CAWSAGWGDRTANEKLFF TGTGCCTGGAGTGCCGGGTGGGGAGATAGAACGGCTAATGAAAAACTGTTTTTT
TRBD2 TRBJ2-7 . TRBV15 CATSRGSGRSSYEQYF TGTGCCACCAGCAGAGGTAGCGGGAGGAGCTCCTACGAGCAGTACTTC
. TRBJ2-7 . TRBV28 CASSPTPGDREQYF TGTGCCAGCAGCCCCACCCCGGGGGATAGGGAGCAGTACTTC
. TRBJ2-7 . TRBV21-1 CATYHRQGGSYEQYF TGTGCCACCTACCACCGACAGGGGGGGTCCTACGAGCAGTACTTC
TRBD1 TRBJ2-5 . TRBV5-5 CASSRDRVGETQYF TGTGCCAGCAGCCGCGACAGGGTCGGCGAGACCCAGTACTTC
TRBD2 TRBJ2-3 . TRBV4-2 CASSQDLAGGWIGADTQYF TGTGCCAGCAGCCAAGATCTAGCGGGGGGTTGGATTGGTGCAGATACGCAGTATTTT
. TRBJ2-1 . TRBV11-2 CASSSIVGDSYNEQFF TGTGCCAGCAGCTCGATAGTGGGTGACAGTTACAATGAGCAGTTCTTC
TRBD2 TRBJ2-1 . TRBV6-4 CASSVLAGGPLEQFF TGTGCCAGCAGTGTACTAGCGGGAGGGCCTCTTGAGCAGTTCTTC
. TRBJ1-5 . TRBV29-1 CSVRAGVEQPQHF TGCAGCGTCAGGGCAGGGGTGGAACAGCCCCAGCATTTT
TRBD2 TRBJ2-5 . TRBV4-1 CASSQDTSGRVLGERETQYF TGCGCCAGCAGCCAAGATACTAGCGGGAGGGTCCTTGGCGAGCGGGAGACCCAGTACTTC
TRBD2 TRBJ2-1 . TRBV27 CASSLSASGSSNEQFF TGTGCCAGCAGTTTATCGGCTAGCGGGAGTTCCAATGAGCAGTTCTTC
TRBD2 TRBJ2-5 . TRBV30 CAWRKLAPLVQETQYF TGTGCCTGGAGGAAACTAGCGCCGCTAGTTCAAGAGACCCAGTACTTC
. TRBJ2-3 . TRBV5-1 CASSFRFSDADTQYF TGCGCCAGCAGCTTCCGTTTTAGCGATGCAGATACGCAGTATTTT
. TRBJ1-2 . TRBV7-8 CASSPQENYGYTF TGTGCCAGCAGCCCACAGGAGAACTATGGCTACACCTTC
TRBD2 TRBJ2-7 . TRBV27 CASSPSSGGAVYEQYF TGTGCCAGCAGTCCCTCTAGCGGGGGGGCCGTCTACGAGCAGTACTTC
. TRBJ2-7 . TRBV19 CASSSGWRYEQYF TGTGCCAGTAGCTCGGGGTGGCGCTACGAGCAGTACTTC
TRBD1 TRBJ1-1 once TRBV28 CASSLGQGSEAFF TGTGCCAGCAGTTTAGGACAGGGGTCTGAAGCTTTCTTT
TRBD2 TRBJ2-2 . TRBV11-2 CASSLGGVTGELFF TGTGCCAGCAGCTTGGGAGGGGTCACCGGGGAGCTGTTTTTT
. TRBJ1-2 . TRBV28 CASSNNYGYTF TGTGCCAGCAGCAATAACTATGGCTACACCTTC
TRBD1 TRBJ1-4 . TRBV7-2 CASSKGQGSEKLFF TGTGCCAGCAGCAAGGGACAGGGGAGCGAAAAACTGTTTTTT
. TRBJ2-7 . TRBV7-8 CASSLAWGPPYEQYF TGTGCCAGCAGCTTGGCGTGGGGGCCCCCCTACGAGCAGTACTTC
. TRBJ1-4 once TRBV10-3 CAISENRVPNEKLFF TGTGCCATCAGTGAGAACAGGGTCCCTAATGAAAAACTGTTTTTT
TRBD2 TRBJ2-5 . TRBV4-3 CASSQGISGRAGETQYF TGCGCCAGCAGCCAAGGAATTAGCGGGAGGGCGGGAGAGACCCAGTACTTC
TRBD2 TRBJ2-5 few TRBV27 CASSLITSGQETQYF TGTGCCAGCAGTTTAATTACTAGCGGCCAAGAGACCCAGTACTTC
. TRBJ2-1 . TRBV2 CASSRDDNEQFF TGTGCCAGCAGCAGGGATGACAATGAGCAGTTCTTC
. TRBJ1-6 . TRBV5-8 CASSLRSYSPLHF TGTGCCAGCAGCCTGCGATCTTATTCACCCCTCCACTTT